This entry features one T cell receptor beta chain sequence. The data derive from a study of blood T cell repertoires in COVID-19. For the study at large: Acute-phase and convalescent COVID-19 samples originated in the United States, Italy and Spain. Sources were T cells, B-cell-depleted T cells, or PBMCs; the material itself was cDNA or gDNA.

Study processing details: Amplifying reference gene primers gave estimates of nucleated cell counts. Generated by immunoSEQ multiplex PCR, the TCRdb table keeps only in-frame clones and is missing some. V and J calls plus clone size are reproduced from that table; the DNA served to infer D and trimming. This table has about 70,000 clones, roughly 86% appearing once. The CDR3 is 16 residues long. Germline V lookup: CDR1 SGHTA, CDR2 FQGTGA. V was pared by 1 base and J by 7 bases, with 8 bases of the junction left unmatched. This clonotype was obtained from a woman in her 70s with acute or convalescent COVID-19. This chain joins TRBV7-3 and TRBJ2-1; 9 positions agree with TRBD2. The sequenced material came from peripheral blood. CDR3 loop: CASSLMAASGTNEQFF. The CDR3 region has the DNA TGTGCCAGCAGCTTAATGGCGGCTAGCGGGACGAATGAGCAGTTCTTC.